The 20 T cell receptor beta chains below come from one sample, sequenced in a study of T cell responses to AZD1222 COVID-19 vaccine. TCRdb's table, derived via immunoSEQ multiplex PCR, lists solely in-frame clones and lacks some. The sample records about 120,000 clones, around 84% being singletons. The sample here was peripheral blood, taken on day 0 of AZD1222 vaccination. The source is an adult in good health.

This clone was detected only once. V gene TRBV7-2 combines with J gene TRBJ1-6, with unresolved D. V gave up 2 bases and J gave up 10 bases, with 12 bases separating them. The CDR3 runs to 14 residues. From germline, CDR1 is SGHTA and CDR2 FQGNSA. Here the CDR3 DNA reads TGTGCCAGCAGCTTATGGGGAATAGGATCACCCCTCCACTTT. This sequence encodes CASSLWGIGSPLHF.

The gene calls are TRBV7-6 and TRBJ1-5; 7 nucleotides line up with TRBD1. With V trimmed by 1 base and J by 3 bases, 9 bases remained unmatched. Germline V gene sequence: CDR1 SGHVS, CDR2 FNYEAQ. This CDR3 is 17 amino acids long. Written as DNA, the CDR3 is TGTGCCAGCAGCTTAGGTTTGCGACAGGGCGACAATCAGCCCCAGCATTTT. Protein product: CASSLGLRQGDNQPQHF.

This clone was detected only once. The chain recombines TRBV19 with TRBJ1-5; D gene uncertain. Trimming took off 4 bases at V and 9 bases at J, with 10 bases between the two ends. The CDR3 sequence is 12 residues long. The V gene's germline CDR1 is LNHDA and CDR2 SQIVND (reference sequence). The CDR3 region has the DNA TGTGCCAGTAGTACGCAACTGGGGCCCCAGCATTTT. It encodes CASSTQLGPQHF.

The chain has TRBV28 and TRBJ1-5, with D unclear. V was cut by 11 bases and J by 3 bases, with 14 bases left in between. CDR3 size: 13 residues. Germline lookup yields CDR1 MDHEN and CDR2 SYDVKM. The CDR3 DNA sequence: TGTGCCTCATGGGGTAGAGACAATCAGCCCCAGCATTTT. It is translated as CASWGRDNQPQHF.

The chain combines TRBV4-3 with TRBJ2-7, with D perhaps TRBD1 (6 bases). V lost 0 bases and J 6 bases, leaving 15 bases between the germline ends. In germline, CDR1 is LGHNA, CDR2 YSLEER. The CDR3 length is 15 residues. The CDR3 loop reads CASSQDNDPGVEQYF. CDR3 bases: TGCGCCAGCAGCCAAGACAATGACCCAGGGGTCGAGCAGTACTTC.

The rearrangement links TRBV25-1 to TRBJ2-4; D may correspond to TRBD1 or TRBD2 (5 bases each). V shed 4 bases and J shed 0 bases, with 19 bases lying between them. The CDR3 is 18 amino acids. From germline, CDR1 is MGHDK and CDR2 SYGVNS. CDR3 residues: CASSGSTGRHLAKNIQYF. In DNA form, the CDR3 reads TGTGCCAGCAGTGGATCTACGGGACGGCATCTAGCCAAAAACATTCAGTACTTC.

The chain uses TRBV13 and TRBJ1-4, with no clear D. V was shortened by 6 bases and J by 6 bases, with 8 bases between the two germline ends. CDR1 PRHDT and CDR2 FYEKMQ come from the germline V gene (reference sequence). The CDR3 has 12 amino acids. The CDR3 sequence: CASSQEDEKLFF. The CDR3 nucleotides are TGTGCCAGCAGTCAGGAGGATGAAAAACTGTTTTTT.

The chain combines TRBV19 with TRBJ1-4; D is ambiguous. Germline V CDR1 and CDR2: LNHDA, SQIVND (reference sequence). The CDR3 consists of 15 residues. Trimming stripped 3 bases from V and 1 base from J, with 9 bases between. Here the CDR3 DNA reads TGTGCCAGTAGTATTCAAGGACTAACTAATGAAAAACTGTTTTTT. This gives the protein CASSIQGLTNEKLFF.

This clone occurred once. V and J are TRBV5-1 and TRBJ2-2; D is unclear. Germline V gene sequence: CDR1 SGHRS, CDR2 YFSETQ. The V end lost 2 bases, the J end lost 3 bases, and 14 bases lay between the germline ends. CDR3 size: 16 residues. The CDR3 spells CASSFTTSRDTGELFF. CDR3 nucleotide sequence: TGCGCCAGCAGCTTTACGACATCTCGGGACACCGGGGAGCTGTTTTTT. Full variable domain (remainder filled in from reference TRBV5-1 and TRBJ2-2): KAGVTQTPRYLIKTRGQQVTLSCSPISGHRSVSWYQQTPGQGLQFLFEYFSETQRNKGNFPGRFSGRQFSNSRSEMNVSTLELGDSALYLCASSFTTSRDTGELFFGEGSRLTVL.

The V call is TRBV4-1, the J call TRBJ1-6; D not resolved. Trimming removed 3 bases at V and 0 bases at J, with 6 bases between. Germline lookup yields CDR1 MGHRA and CDR2 YSYEKL. There are 15 residues in the CDR3. The chain's CDR3 is CASSQLSSYNSPLHF. Written as DNA, the CDR3 is TGCGCCAGCAGCCAGCTTAGCTCCTATAATTCACCCCTCCACTTT.

The chain combines TRBV27 with TRBJ1-2; 9 nucleotides line up with TRBD1. Germline trimming cut 5 bases from V and 7 bases from J; bases unmatched to any gene: 8. From germline, CDR1 is MNHEY and CDR2 SMNVEV (reference sequence). This CDR3 region has 14 residues. The CDR3 reads CASSRTGQGSGYTF. The CDR3 DNA reads TGTGCCAGCAGTAGGACGGGACAGGGATCTGGCTACACCTTC.

The V and J genes are TRBV18 and TRBJ1-5; D is unresolved. The CDR3 is 15 amino acids. Germline CDR1 KGHSH, CDR2 LQKENI. V dropped 3 bases and J dropped 7 bases, with 16 bases sitting between them. CDR3 amino acids: CASSPWPGVEQPQHF. The CDR3 region has the DNA TGTGCCAGCTCACCCTGGCCGGGAGTAGAACAGCCCCAGCATTTT.

The chain has TRBV3-1 (or the pseudogene TRBV3-2) and TRBJ2-2; TRBD2 matches 15 bases. J was trimmed by 6 bases and V by 4 bases; bases with no gene match: 6. This CDR3 has 17 residues. Germline V gene sequence: CDR1 LGHDT, CDR2 YNNKEL (reference sequence). CDR3 coding DNA: TGTGCCAGCAGCCTCGGGACTAGCGGGGGGAGACCCGGGGAGCTGTTTTTT. It codes for CASSLGTSGGRPGELFF.

Points on this clone: At one of its ends the junction is not consistent with the germline gene, which may arise from a read error. The J gene is TRBJ1-2, the V gene TRBV5-6; 9 positions match TRBD1. Germline CDR1 SGHDT, CDR2 YYEEEE. CDR3 length: 16 amino acids. This chain's CDR3 is CASSPQTGGDPYGYAF. The CDR3 coding sequence is TGTGCCAGCAGCCCCCAGACAGGGGGGGATCCCTATGGCTACGCCTTC. Together with reference TRBV5-6 and TRBJ1-2, the CDR3 gives the full variable domain: DAGVTQSPTHLIKTRGQQVTLRCSPKSGHDTVSWYQQALGQGPQFIFQYYEEEERQRGNFPDRFSGHQFPNYSSELNVNALLLGDSALYLCASSPQTGGDPYGYAFGSGTRLTVV.

This clone was found a few times. The chain carries TRBV4-3 and TRBJ1-5, with a possible D match to TRBD1 (5 bases). There are 17 residues in the CDR3. Looked up from germline, CDR1 is LGHNA and CDR2 is YSLEER. The V and J ends lost 4 bases and 0 bases respectively, with 16 bases between them. Written as DNA, the CDR3 is TGCGCCAGCAGCCGGGACGCCCGAGGTGGTAGCAATCAGCCCCAGCATTTT. Its translation: CASSRDARGGSNQPQHF.

The sample holds a few counts of this clone. Other nucleotide sequences from this sample produce the same CDR3. The chain links TRBV25-1 to TRBJ2-7, with a possible D match to TRBD2 (6 bases). The V gene's germline CDR1 is MGHDK and CDR2 SYGVNS. Deletions cut 6 bases from V and 0 bases from J, with 6 bases between. This CDR3 comprises 12 residues. CDR3 nucleotide sequence: TGTGCCAGCAGGGGGGGCTCCTACGAGCAGTACTTC. Protein product: CASRGGSYEQYF.

This clone has only one observation. The chain carries TRBV3-1 (or the pseudogene TRBV3-2) and TRBJ1-5, with D possibly matching TRBD1 (5 bases). This CDR3 contains 14 residues. The V and J ends lost 4 bases and 0 bases respectively, with 7 bases between them. Germline V CDR1 and CDR2: LGHDT, YNNKEL (reference sequence). The CDR3 region has the DNA TGTGCCAGCAGCCGGACACCTAGCAATCAGCCCCAGCATTTT. Translated, it gives CASSRTPSNQPQHF.

CDR3 amino acids: CASSWQGNTGELFF. In DNA form, the CDR3 reads TGCGCCAGCAGCTGGCAGGGGAACACCGGGGAGCTGTTTTTT. The chain carries TRBV5-1 and TRBJ2-2; D possibly corresponds to TRBD1 (5 bases). With 3 bases removed from V and 1 base from J, the gap between germline ends came to 7 bases. The length of the CDR3 is 14 residues. Germline V lookup: CDR1 SGHRS, CDR2 YFSETQ.

J is TRBJ2-7 and V is TRBV7-9; 7 nucleotides match TRBD1. The CDR3 loop spans 17 amino acids. Trimming cost V 5 bases and J 2 bases; bases outside gene matches: 15. Germline values: CDR1 SEHNR, CDR2 FQNEAQ (reference sequence). The CDR3 spells CASSRWSLDRPTYEQYF. The CDR3 region has the DNA TGTGCCAGCAGCCGATGGAGTTTGGACAGGCCAACCTACGAGCAGTACTTC.

V usage is TRBV7-9 and J usage is TRBJ1-2; 7 bases map to TRBD1. Germline V gives CDR1 SEHNR, CDR2 FQNEAQ (reference sequence). CDR3 length: 13 amino acids. The trim removed 4 bases at V and 3 bases at J, leaving 2 bases unmatched. In DNA form, the CDR3 reads TGTGCCAGCAGCTCCGGGACAGACTATGGCTACACCTTC. As protein: CASSSGTDYGYTF.